This T cell receptor (beta chain) was sequenced in a study of T cells after yellow fever vaccination. Study outcomes and limitations: Detected again after the booster were most primary-vaccination clones, at roughly 95% CD4 and 70% to 90% CD8. Faster peaking, at day 5 versus 15, marked a secondary response that was weaker. Some clonotypes, a small share, were shared between CD4 and CD8 compartments.

TCR cDNA was made by 5'RACE template switching, adding a universal primer site and UMIs. TCRdb fed the 5' RACE reads into MiXCR, producing one record per CDR3 protein. Altogether some 500,000 distinct CDR3 sequences are present, approximately 13% being singletons, with the ten largest covering over 12%. Comments on this clonotype: What it recognizes is unknown.

Sequencing was performed on PBMCs, taken on the day of the yellow fever booster vaccination. This TCR came from a young man who received the YFV17D yellow fever vaccine.

CDR3 DNA: TGCAGTGCTAGGAGACTTGCCGCCGGGGAGCTGTTTTTT. Its protein product is CSARRLAAGELFF. This chain joins TRBV20-1 and TRBJ2-2; D unresolved. The CDR3 length is 13 residues. Germline-derived CDR1 and CDR2 are DFQATT and SNEGSKA (reference sequence). With 3 bases removed from V and 6 bases from J, the gap between germline ends came to 11 bases.